This entry concerns a single T cell receptor (beta chain). The clone's antigen remains unknown. The record has no base qualities; no much larger clone is one base away. The sample is drawn from a study of blood T cells in healthy people across ages (dated by TCRdb to the mid-2010s). Study-level background: In model experiments, template switching captured about one uniquely barcoded TCR beta cDNA molecule for every two T cells. To avoid experimental bias, donors of different ages were spread randomly across the sequencing lanes. To track age-related changes in TCR beta repertoire diversity, the study relied on deep sequencing normalized with unique cDNA molecular identifiers. Four age groups were formed from the donors: young (average 16 years), middle-aged (roughly 38), aged (about 68) and long-lived (approximately 78). Two additional independent replicas of 1 million unique cDNA reads from the same blood draw were analyzed for two donors (one aged 18 to 30 and one aged 80 or older). Study-level results and caveats: The CMV infection status of donors was not known, potentially confounding age-related changes in expanded clonotypes. Compared with the aged group, the long-lived group had more naive CD4+ T cells, fewer expanded clones and increased TCR diversity, a pattern suggesting age selection. As age increased, observed TCR beta diversity per million T cells dropped in a roughly linear way, and a significant reduction was already evident by age around 41. Since profiling was done on bulk unsorted PBMCs, naive and antigen-experienced compartments could not be conclusively compared. There was a strong correlation between observed TCR beta diversity and the percentage of naive T cells measured by flow cytometry. Estimates of total diversity from one million sequenced T cells were regarded as lower bounds and underestimates.

Receptors were amplified or captured by 5' RACE. Sequencing used an Illumina HiSeq 2500. A second PCR of about 6 to 11 cycles was performed with a sample-barcoded 5' primer and a J-beta primer mix. A template-switch 5' adaptor carrying 12 random nucleotides introduced a unique molecular identifier onto each TCR beta cDNA molecule. Each sample yielded at least 3 million CDR3-containing paired-end reads. The Mint cDNA synthesis kit, primed by a TRBC-specific oligonucleotide, was used to synthesize first-strand cDNA from all RNA. Following uracil-DNA glycosylase treatment, a first 18-cycle PCR with universal primers M1SS and BC2_uni_R was performed on all cDNA. On the authors' methods: Each sample was normalized by randomly selecting 1 million high-quality reads, each carrying a distinct molecular identifier. Instead of being binned into consensus sequences, reads with shared molecular identifiers were discarded. MiTCR, run with a Q25 quality threshold and the strictest error-elimination algorithm, handled CDR3 identification, clonotype clustering and error correction. Lower-bound total TCR beta diversity was estimated with a nonparametric unseen species model using Euler transformation. The raw public reads went through TCRdb reprocessing: fastp at Q25, MiXCR clone calling, in-frame beta chains kept. CDR3 protein duplicates are merged, each entry listing the most common genes and DNA. The V and J calls and clone size are TCRdb's, not the authors'. In all, the sample holds about 640,000 distinct CDR3 sequences, and approximately 59% of those were seen once. Together, the top ten hold around 37% of the sample.

The CDR3, cysteine through phenylalanine, is 14 amino acids long. Only CDR3 DNA is held: 42 bases, read in frame from base 1. CDR1 and CDR2 are drawn from the germline V gene (reference sequence): MNHEY, SMNVEV. Trimming leaves V shorter by 6 bases and J shorter by 7 bases, with the junction holding 6 bases beyond the gene matches. Donors were a few dozen systemically healthy Caucasian individuals from Russia aged 6 to 90 years. Approximately 11 milliliters of peripheral blood were drawn from each donor into EDTA-treated Vacutainer tubes. PBMCs were isolated by Ficoll-Paque density-gradient centrifugation, with at least 7 million obtained per sample. Total RNA, at least 6 micrograms per sample, was extracted from PBMCs with Trizol reagent. The percentages of naive CD45RAhigh/CD27high T cells were determined by flow cytometry on a PBMC aliquot from every donor.

This clonotype originated in a man in his fifties or sixties in good health. The sequence links TRBV27 to TRBJ1-6, and TRBD1 matches 7 of the central bases. The specimen was blood. The CDR3 corresponds to CASRTGTENSPLHF. The DNA sequence reads TGTGCCAGCAGAACCGGGACAGAAAATTCACCCCTCCACTTT.